A single sample gave rise to the 6 T cell receptor beta chains below, sequenced in a study of metastatic and nonmetastatic thyroid tumors. All patients were untreated before thyroid surgery. MiXCR was used by TCRdb to re-call the PCR reads. The sample has about 40,000 clones, approximately 16% seen once. Sequencing was performed on blood. These TCRs come from a female donor with papillary thyroid cancer or a benign thyroid nodule (not recorded which). Some clones in this sample may be carry-over from other donors' samples.

In the case of this clone: The junction departs from germline at one end; a sequencing error may be responsible. The chain carries TRBV20-1 and TRBJ2-6; D call uncertain. CDR3 length: 17 residues. Germline V gene sequence: CDR1 DFQATT, CDR2 SNEGSKA (reference sequence). The CDR3 coding sequence is TGCAGTGCTAGAAATGAGGAGTTTCGCTCTTGGGCCAACGTCCTTACTTTC. Translated, it gives CSARNEEFRSWANVLTF.

At least ten counts were recorded for this clone. The junction differs from germline at one of its ends, possibly a read error. This sample includes further DNA sequences coding for the same CDR3. J is TRBJ1-5 and V is TRBV11-2; 7 nucleotides line up with TRBD1. CDR3 length: 14 amino acids. The germline CDR1 and CDR2 sequences are SGHAT and FQNNGV. The CDR3 loop reads CASSLQGGNQPQHF. The CDR3 coding sequence is TGTGCCAGCAGCTTACAGGGGGGCAATCAACCCCAGCATTTT.

In this sample, this clone turned up many times. The rearrangement uses TRBV12-3 or TRBV12-4 and TRBJ2-7, with 10 bases identical to TRBD2. The trim removed 6 bases at V and 7 bases at J, leaving 15 bases unmatched. The length of the CDR3 is 16 residues. Here the CDR3 DNA reads TGTGCCAGCAGCCTACTCCGACTAGCGGGTCCCGGGGAGCAGTACTTC. Translated: CASSLLRLAGPGEQYF.

Many counts were recorded for this clone. J is TRBJ2-1 and V is TRBV28, with D possibly TRBD2 on 5 matching bases. With 6 bases removed from V and 5 bases from J, the gap between germline ends came to 11 bases. The germline CDR1 and CDR2 sequences are MDHEN and SYDVKM. This CDR3 is 13 amino acids long. Here the CDR3 reads CASSPGLNNEQFF. In nucleotides, the CDR3 is TGTGCCAGCAGCCCTGGACTCAACAATGAGCAGTTCTTC.

CDR3 protein: CASSLVAAWHTTHCYTF. The CDR3 DNA reads as TGTGCCAGCAGTTTAGTGGCGGCATGGCATACAACCCATTGCTACACCTTC. V gene TRBV28 combines with J gene TRBJ1-2; D gene uncertain. Germline V CDR1 and CDR2: MDHEN, SYDVKM. Between the trimmed V and J ends, which lost 2 bases and 9 bases, there was a span of 25 bases. The CDR3 loop spans 17 amino acids.

Ten or more counts support this clone. The genes are TRBV28 and TRBJ2-7, with 11 positions matching TRBD2. V was pared by 6 bases and J by 1 base, with 17 bases of the junction left unmatched. The germline V gene has CDR1 MDHEN and CDR2 SYDVKM. This CDR3 spans 19 amino acids. CDR3 loop: CASRFKPGLAEARSYEQYF. The CDR3 DNA sequence: TGTGCCAGCAGGTTCAAACCGGGACTAGCGGAGGCGAGGTCCTACGAGCAGTACTTC.